Shown below are 9 T cell receptor beta chains from a single sample sequenced in a study of T-cell memory formation after mild COVID-19. TCRdb redid the calling of the 5' RACE reads with MiXCR, one entry per CDR3 protein. Of hundreds of thousands of distinct CDR3 sequences in the sample, roughly 17% were seen once. The sample consisted of PBMCs or a T cell subset sorted from them (not recorded which). The receptors derive from an adult woman who had mild COVID-19 (a few samples of this study predate the infection). Cell type and time point are not known.

This chain links TRBV7-2 with TRBJ2-3, with 11 bases matching TRBD1. V gave up 4 bases and J gave up 7 bases; unmatched junction bases: 4. Germline CDR1 is SGHTA and CDR2 is FQGNSA. CDR3 size: 14 residues. As DNA, the CDR3 is TGTGCCAGCAGCTCGGACAGGGGGCGAAATACGCAGTATTTT. Its protein product is CASSSDRGRNTQYF.

The sample holds a few counts of this clonotype. The genes are TRBV2 and TRBJ2-6; TRBD1 matches at 9 bases. CDR1 and CDR2 (germline): SNHLY, FYNNEI. The CDR3 sequence is 18 residues long. V gave up 7 bases and J gave up 2 bases; unmatched junction bases: 12. DNA of the CDR3: TGTGCCAGCACTTACCCGGGACAGGGATTCGCTGGGGCCAACGTCCTGACTTTC. This codes for CASTYPGQGFAGANVLTF.

This clonotype was seen a few times. The chain links TRBV6-5 to TRBJ2-7, with a tentative D call TRBD2 (6 bases). The germline gives CDR1 MNHEY, CDR2 SVGAGI. CDR3 length: 14 amino acids. Trimming pared 8 bases from V and 5 bases from J, leaving 19 bases between. This chain's CDR3 is CASGPLGGINEQYF. The CDR3 DNA sequence: TGTGCCAGCGGACCTCTGGGGGGTATAAACGAGCAGTACTTC.

This clonotype has just a few counts. The chain combines TRBV15 with TRBJ2-5; D is ambiguous. CDR3 length equals 13 residues. Germline assignment: CDR1 LNHNV and CDR2 YYDKDF (reference sequence). The ends were cut back, 5 bases at V and 3 bases at J, with 10 bases in the middle. In DNA form, the CDR3 reads TGTGCCACCAGCGACCGGACCGAAGAGACCCAGTACTTC. Translation: CATSDRTEETQYF. Combining the CDR3 with reference TRBV15 and TRBJ2-5 gives the whole variable domain DAMVIQNPRYQVTQFGKPVTLSCSQTLNHNVMYWYQQKSSQAPKLLFHYYDKDFNNEADTPDNFQSRRPNTSFCFLDIRSPGLGDTAMYLCATSDRTEETQYFGPGTRLLVL.

This clonotype was detected a few times. V is TRBV11-2 and J is TRBJ2-4; 7 bases line up with TRBD2. There are 20 residues in the CDR3. V trimming: 5 bases; J trimming: 4 bases; junction bases outside the gene matches: 23. Per the germline V gene, CDR1 is SGHAT and CDR2 is FQNNGV. The chain's CDR3 is CASSTRPRERDPAKKNIQYF. In DNA form, the CDR3 reads TGTGCCAGCAGCACCCGCCCGAGGGAGCGGGACCCCGCCAAGAAAAACATTCAGTACTTC.

V is TRBV6-2 or TRBV6-3 and J is TRBJ2-5, with TRBD1 matching 7 bases. The end of the DNA aligns better with TRBJ2-7, so the J call may be wrong. The CDR3 sequence is 15 residues long. CDR1 and CDR2 from the germline V gene are MNHEY and SVGEGT. CDR3 loop: CASSYLGGESYEQYF. The CDR3, as DNA: TGTGCCAGCAGTTATCTAGGGGGCGAGTCCTACGAGCAGTACTTC.

The gene calls are TRBV30 and TRBJ2-2; 12 bases align to TRBD2. CDR3 size: 15 residues. The trim removed 3 bases at V and 3 bases at J, leaving 2 bases unmatched. The V gene's germline CDR1 is GTSNPN and CDR2 SVGIG (reference sequence). CDR3: CAWSGLAGYTGELFF. CDR3 DNA sequence: TGTGCCTGGAGCGGACTAGCGGGATACACCGGGGAGCTGTTTTTT.

The J gene is TRBJ2-1, the V gene TRBV9; D uncertain. Germline loops: CDR1 SGDLS, CDR2 YYNGEE. Trimming cost V 1 base and J 10 bases, with 15 bases left between them. The CDR3 is 14 amino acids. The CDR3 loop reads CASSVPDGPSEQFF. The CDR3 nucleotides are TGTGCCAGCAGCGTACCGGACGGACCGTCGGAGCAGTTCTTC.

This clonotype has a handful of counts. The chain recombines TRBV6-2 or TRBV6-3 with TRBJ1-1; maybe TRBD1 (5 bases). With 0 bases removed from V and 4 bases from J, the gap between germline ends came to 15 bases. This CDR3 is 16 amino acids long. Germline V gene lookup returns CDR1 MNHEY and CDR2 SVGEGT. CDR3 amino acids: CASSYSSRVRGTEAFF. CDR3 nucleotides: TGTGCCAGCAGTTACTCAAGCAGGGTGCGAGGCACTGAAGCTTTCTTT.